A single sample is the source of the 32 T cell receptor beta chains below, sequenced in a study of T cells in Graves' hyperthyroidism and ophthalmopathy. RNA transcripts yielded amplified TCR beta CDR3 regions. A set of HTBI primers served as the primers for a first-round RT-PCR of the TCR CDR3. TCRdb reprocessed the multiplex PCR reads via MiXCR and lists one record per CDR3 protein. This table has 90,000 to 120,000 distinct CDR3 sequences, approximately 15% appearing once. Sequenced input: blood. These receptors were taken from a woman aged 50 to 60 with Graves' hyperthyroidism.

The sample holds many counts of this clonotype. The rearrangement links TRBV24-1 to TRBJ2-2; TRBD1 agrees at 12 bases. CDR3 length equals 15 residues. Trimming took 8 bases from V and 6 from J; bases not matched to a gene: 6. Germline values: CDR1 KGHDR, CDR2 SFDVKD. This CDR3 reads CATTSGQGAAGELFF. As DNA, the CDR3 is TGTGCCACCACTTCGGGACAGGGGGCGGCCGGGGAGCTGTTTTTT.

This clonotype was recorded at least ten times. The chain joins TRBV2 to TRBJ2-2, with TRBD1 matching 7 bases. Germline loops: CDR1 SNHLY, CDR2 FYNNEI. The junction had 15 bases not matched to a gene; V was cut back by 7 bases and J by 1 base. The CDR3 runs 18 residues. CDR3 region: CASIPSVGGKRNTGELFF. CDR3 DNA sequence: TGTGCCAGCATCCCCAGTGTAGGGGGCAAGAGGAACACCGGGGAGCTGTTTTTT.

This clonotype has only a few counts. This likely comes from a read error, as the CDR3 has no conserved phenylalanine or tryptophan at its end. The chain uses TRBV6-2 or TRBV6-3 and TRBJ1-5; possibly TRBD1 for D (5 bases). CDR3 size: 15 residues. With 7 bases removed from V and 0 bases from J, the gap between germline ends came to 13 bases. The germline V gene encodes CDR1 MNHEY and CDR2 SVGEGT. The CDR3 DNA reads as TGTGCCAGCAAGGGGAGGCGGGTTAGCAATCAGCCCCAGCATCTT. Translating it yields CASKGRRVSNQPQHL.

This clonotype was counted ten times or more. The chain joins TRBV6-1 to TRBJ1-2; TRBD1 aligns across 7 bases. The junction had 8 bases not matched to a gene; V was cut back by 6 bases and J by 7 bases. This CDR3 region has 13 residues. The germline V gene encodes CDR1 MNHNS and CDR2 SASEGT. This chain's CDR3 is CASSDDRDSGYTF. CDR3 nucleotides: TGTGCCAGCAGCGACGACAGGGACTCTGGCTACACCTTC.

This clonotype was counted many times. The V and J genes are TRBV18 and TRBJ1-1; D is undetermined. The length of the CDR3 is 15 residues. Germline-derived CDR1 and CDR2 are KGHSH and LQKENI. The V gene lost 2 bases and the J gene lost 8 bases, with 18 bases spanning the gap. The CDR3 coding sequence is TGTGCCAGCTCACCAGACTGGGAACTGGGTACCGAAGCTTTCTTT. Translation gives CASSPDWELGTEAFF.

This clonotype came up many times. J is TRBJ2-3 and V is TRBV10-2; either TRBD1 or TRBD2 may supply D (5 bases each). Germline assignment: CDR1 WSHSY and CDR2 SAAADI. The CDR3 sequence is 15 residues long. Trimming removed 0 bases from V and 2 bases from J, with 9 bases in between. CDR3 sequence reads: CASSESLGDTDTQYF. The CDR3 coding sequence is TGCGCCAGCAGTGAGTCGTTGGGGGACACAGATACGCAGTATTTT.

This clonotype was detected many times. The chain uses TRBV10-3 and TRBJ2-3; 7 nucleotides line up with TRBD2. Looked up from germline, CDR1 is ENHRY and CDR2 is SYGVKD. There are 16 residues in the CDR3. V lost 0 bases, J lost 0 bases, and 3 bases stayed unmatched. CDR3 residues: CAISESQRGSTDTQYF. The CDR3 bases are TGTGCCATCAGTGAGTCCCAGCGGGGCAGCACAGATACGCAGTATTTT.

This clonotype has ten or more counts. The V and J genes are TRBV7-2 and TRBJ2-5; D may match TRBD1 or TRBD2 (6 bases each). Germline CDR1 reads SGHTA; CDR2 reads FQGNSA. The CDR3 contains 15 residues. V shed 1 base and J shed 4 bases, with 13 bases lying between them. This chain's CDR3 is CASSLVRGHAETQYF. The CDR3 DNA reads as TGTGCCAGCAGCTTAGTTCGGGGGCATGCAGAGACCCAGTACTTC.

This clonotype was observed at least ten times. The genes are TRBV7-3 and TRBJ1-1, with D unclear. This CDR3 comprises 14 residues. Trimming pared 0 bases from V and 1 base from J, leaving 6 bases between. The V gene's germline CDR1 is SGHTA and CDR2 FQGTGA. The CDR3 here is CASSLTPGNTEAFF. Written as DNA, the CDR3 is TGTGCCAGCAGCTTAACGCCAGGGAACACTGAAGCTTTCTTT.

This clonotype was recorded at least ten times. One end of the junction varies from germline; a read error may be responsible. The chain is built from TRBV2 and TRBJ2-1; D not resolved. The germline CDR1 and CDR2 sequences are SNHLY and FYNNEI. This CDR3 has 12 residues. The CDR3 loop reads CASLRHFGFGVF. The CDR3 coding sequence is TGTGCCAGCCTTCGCCACTTTGGGTTTGGGGTCTTC. The full variable domain, its missing parts supplied by reference TRBV2 and TRBJ2-1, is EPEVTQTPSHQVTQMGQEVILRCVPISNHLYFYWYRQILGQKVEFLVSFYNNEISEKSEIFDDQFSVERPDGSNFTLKIRSTKLEDSAMYFCASLRHFGFGVFGPGTRLTVL.

This clonotype was recorded many times. The chain is built from TRBV6-1 and TRBJ1-1, with 8 bases identical to TRBD1. CDR1 is MNHNS, CDR2 SASEGT, per germline. The ends lost 4 bases at V and 2 bases at J; junction bases unmatched: 6. This CDR3 comprises 15 residues. As DNA, the CDR3 is TGTGCCAGCAGTGGGGGACAGGCCGTAAACACTGAAGCTTTCTTT. Encoded protein: CASSGGQAVNTEAFF.

The chain uses TRBV20-1 and TRBJ2-4; perhaps TRBD1 as D (6 bases). Germline V gives CDR1 DFQATT, CDR2 SNEGSKA (reference sequence). The CDR3 covers 14 residues. V dropped 7 bases and J dropped 5 bases, with 18 bases sitting between them. The CDR3 DNA reads as TGCAGTGTAGATTGGGGACAAGACGAAAACATTCAGTACTTC. Translated, it gives CSVDWGQDENIQYF.

This clonotype has a handful of counts. V gene TRBV6-1 combines with J gene TRBJ2-7; D remains ambiguous. The CDR3 is 13 amino acids. Germline V gene data show CDR1 as MNHNS and CDR2 as SASEGT. Trimming shortened V by 5 bases and J by 7 bases, and 15 bases separated the two germline ends. The CDR3 DNA follows: TGTGCCAGCAGTCGCATCCCTAGAGTTGAGCAGTACTTC. It yields the protein CASSRIPRVEQYF.

V is TRBV20-1 and J is TRBJ2-1; TRBD2 matches 11 bases. CDR1 is DFQATT and CDR2 is SNEGSKA in the germline V gene (reference sequence). V was pared by 3 bases and J by 8 bases, with 3 bases of the junction left unmatched. There are 13 residues in the CDR3. The CDR3 region is CSARTSGAYEQFF. For the CDR3, the DNA is TGCAGTGCTAGGACTAGCGGGGCGTATGAGCAGTTCTTC.

This clonotype occurred many times. The chain joins TRBV9 to TRBJ2-7; the match to TRBD1 covers 7 bases. Germline CDR1 reads SGDLS; CDR2 reads YYNGEE. V lost 4 bases, J lost 4 bases, and 8 bases stayed unmatched. This CDR3 has 14 amino acids. CDR3 nucleotides: TGTGCCAGCAGCAGGAGACAGGGTCCATACGAGCAGTACTTC. It specifies CASSRRQGPYEQYF.

This clonotype showed up many times. V is TRBV9 and J is TRBJ2-3; D uncertain. CDR3 size: 15 residues. Trimming removed 0 bases from V and 4 bases from J, with 12 bases in between. Germline V lookup: CDR1 SGDLS, CDR2 YYNGEE. The CDR3 protein is CASSVAGLLADTQYF. CDR3 nucleotides: TGTGCCAGCAGCGTAGCGGGCCTCTTGGCAGATACGCAGTATTTT.

This clonotype was observed many times. CDR3 amino acids: CATSDRLAPHSDTQYF. The DNA for the CDR3 is TGTGCCACCAGTGACCGACTAGCTCCCCATTCAGATACGCAGTATTTT. The V call is TRBV24-1, the J call TRBJ2-3, with TRBD2 identical over 7 bases. The ends lost 4 bases at V and 4 bases at J; junction bases unmatched: 10. Germline V gene sequence: CDR1 KGHDR, CDR2 SFDVKD. The CDR3 covers 16 residues.

This clonotype has a count of ten or more. The genes are TRBV7-9 and TRBJ2-7, with 7 positions matching TRBD2. Germline V CDR1 and CDR2: SEHNR, FQNEAQ (reference sequence). Trimming at V came to 5 bases and at J to 4 bases, leaving 8 bases not matched to a gene. The CDR3 is 14 amino acids. The CDR3 region is CASSPGLEVYEQYV. CDR3 DNA: TGTGCCAGCAGCCCTGGACTAGAAGTGTACGAGCAGTACGTC.

This chain uses TRBV11-2 with TRBJ2-7, with unresolved D. V gave up 3 bases and J gave up 2 bases, with 8 bases separating them. The germline V gene encodes CDR1 SGHAT and CDR2 FQNNGV. This CDR3 is built from 13 residues. The CDR3 is CASSLIHTYEQYF. The CDR3 region has the DNA TGTGCCAGCAGCTTGATACATACCTACGAGCAGTACTTC.

The V gene is TRBV5-4, the J gene TRBJ1-1, with D possibly being TRBD1 (5 bases). The V end was cut by 4 bases, the J end by 6 bases, with 16 bases between. The CDR3 loop spans 14 amino acids. Germline assignment: CDR1 SGHNT and CDR2 YYREEE (reference sequence). Written as DNA, the CDR3 is TGTGCCAGCAGCCAACGTGAAGGGGCGGCTGAAGCTTTCTTT. Its translation is CASSQREGAAEAFF.

This clonotype was picked up many times. CDR3 DNA sequence: TGTGCCAGCAACCTAAGGGGGGGGCAGGACGTAGCTTTCTTT. It translates to CASNLRGGQDVAFF. The chain combines TRBV28 with TRBJ1-1; D is perhaps TRBD1 (6 bases). V was clipped by 7 bases and J by 10 bases, with 22 bases between them. The CDR3 loop spans 14 amino acids. The V gene's germline CDR1 is MDHEN and CDR2 SYDVKM.

In this sample, this clonotype turned up many times. This chain links TRBV20-1 with TRBJ1-2, with 8 nucleotides matching TRBD1. CDR3 length: 15 residues. Germline values: CDR1 DFQATT, CDR2 SNEGSKA (reference sequence). The ends lost 0 bases at V and 4 bases at J; junction bases unmatched: 7. The CDR3 DNA reads as TGCAGTGCTAGAGAGCCCCAGGGGGCGTTCTATGGCTACACCTTC. This gives the protein CSAREPQGAFYGYTF.

In its sample, this clonotype was seen many times. The chain is built from TRBV18 and TRBJ1-1; no definite D call. Germline assignment: CDR1 KGHSH and CDR2 LQKENI. This CDR3 has 14 amino acids. Trimming stripped 3 bases from V and 1 base from J, with 9 bases between. CDR3 in amino acids: CASSPSRANTEAFF. CDR3 in DNA: TGTGCCAGCTCACCTTCGAGGGCGAACACTGAAGCTTTCTTT.

This clonotype appeared many times. This chain links TRBV9 with TRBJ2-1; 8 nucleotides agree with TRBD1. Per germline, CDR1 SGDLS and CDR2 YYNGEE. There are 16 residues in the CDR3. J was trimmed by 6 bases and V by 0 bases; bases with no gene match: 8. CDR3 in amino acids: CASSVEPGGIGNEQFF. In DNA form, the CDR3 reads TGTGCCAGCAGCGTAGAACCAGGGGGCATCGGCAATGAGCAGTTCTTC.

This clonotype showed up many times. The chain has TRBV19 and TRBJ1-1; the D gene is possibly TRBD1 (6 bases). CDR3 length equals 15 residues. CDR1 and CDR2 (germline): LNHDA, SQIVND (reference sequence). With 3 bases removed from V and 3 bases from J, the gap between germline ends came to 14 bases. The DNA for the CDR3 is TGTGCCAGTAGTATCGGGGGGCTGGGGGACACTGAAGCTTTCTTT. As protein: CASSIGGLGDTEAFF.

This clonotype occurred many times. V is TRBV15 and J is TRBJ2-1; 9 bases line up with TRBD2. In germline, CDR1 is LNHNV, CDR2 YYDKDF (reference sequence). The length of the CDR3 is 15 residues. Germline trimming cut 1 base from V and 2 bases from J; bases unmatched to any gene: 0. The CDR3 region is CATSRGGGAYNEQFF. The CDR3 region has the DNA TGTGCCACCAGCAGAGGCGGGGGGGCCTACAATGAGCAGTTCTTC.

This sequence joins TRBV28 and TRBJ2-7; 10 bases line up with TRBD1. V lost 7 bases to trimming and J lost 7 bases; unmatched junction nucleotides: 7. The germline V gene has CDR1 MDHEN and CDR2 SYDVKM. This CDR3 is 13 amino acids long. The CDR3 loop is CASIPGTGDEQYF. CDR3 nucleotide sequence: TGTGCCAGCATCCCCGGGACAGGGGATGAGCAGTACTTC.

This clonotype was recorded many times. The CDR3 loop reads CSAARELGNQPQHF. The CDR3 nucleotides read TGCAGTGCTGCTAGGGAGCTGGGCAATCAGCCCCAGCATTTT. V is TRBV20-1 and J is TRBJ1-5, with D unresolved. CDR1 and CDR2 from the germline V gene are DFQATT and SNEGSKA (reference sequence). V dropped 5 bases and J dropped 2 bases, with 13 bases sitting between them. This CDR3 comprises 14 residues.

This clonotype was observed a handful of times. V usage is TRBV5-4 and J usage is TRBJ2-6, with D tentatively TRBD1 (6 bases). In germline, CDR1 is SGHNT, CDR2 YYREEE (reference sequence). Between the trimmed V and J ends, which lost 4 bases and 4 bases, there was a span of 18 bases. This CDR3 spans 17 amino acids. The CDR3 DNA reads TGTGCCAGCAGCGACGTCACAGGGATGACGGGGGCCAACGTCCTGACTTTC. Translated, it gives CASSDVTGMTGANVLTF.

This clonotype was recorded at least ten times. This chain connects TRBV29-1 to TRBJ2-7, with 10 bases identical to TRBD2. The CDR3 is made up of 14 amino acids. The ends lost 6 bases at V and 2 bases at J; junction bases unmatched: 7. Germline lookup yields CDR1 SQVTM and CDR2 ANQGSEA. CDR3 DNA: TGCAGCGTGACCGGGACTAGCGCTCCCTACGAGCAGTACTTC. Protein sequence: CSVTGTSAPYEQYF.

This clonotype was detected many times. This chain joins TRBV9 and TRBJ1-1; TRBD1 matches at 8 bases. The CDR3 totals 15 residues. The J segment lost 1 base and the V segment lost 4 bases, leaving 6 bases of the junction unmatched. The germline CDR1 and CDR2 sequences are SGDLS and YYNGEE. The CDR3: CASSQAGTGNTEAFF. DNA for the CDR3: TGTGCCAGCAGCCAAGCCGGGACAGGGAACACTGAAGCTTTCTTT.

This clonotype was observed many times. CDR3 bases: TGTGCCAGCAGTTGGGACAGGACCCACCAGACCCAGTACTTC. Its translation: CASSWDRTHQTQYF. J is TRBJ2-5 and V is TRBV27; 8 nucleotides agree with TRBD1. The CDR3 has 14 residues. J lost 6 bases, V lost 4 bases, and 7 bases had no gene match. Germline CDR1 reads MNHEY; CDR2 reads SMNVEV (reference sequence).